This T cell receptor (beta chain) was recorded in a study of T cells after yellow fever vaccination. Of note for this clonotype: As yet, its antigen is unknown.

TCRdb re-called the 5' RACE reads through MiXCR, storing one row per CDR3 protein. The repertoire consists of 450,000 to 550,000 distinct CDR3 sequences, with around a fifth occurring once and the leading ten covering approximately 15%. Broader study findings: The CD4 and CD8 compartments had a small share of their clonotypes in common. A faster peak, day 5 versus 15, was reached by the weaker secondary response. At around 95% for CD4 and approximately 89% for CD8, most primary-vaccination clones showed up again after the booster.

This receptor was taken from a man between 18 and 35 years old who received the YFV17D yellow fever vaccine. The source was PBMCs, collected approximately 20 days after the first yellow fever vaccination.

The CDR3 nucleotides are TGTGCTAGTGGCTCGAGGGTAGCGGGGCCGTACAATGAGCAGTTCTTC. This translates into CASGSRVAGPYNEQFF. The rearrangement uses TRBV12-5 and TRBJ2-1, with TRBD2 identical over 8 bases. Germline CDR1 and CDR2: LGHNT and FRNRAP. V dropped 6 bases and J dropped 4; count of bases not matched to a gene: 11. The CDR3 runs to 16 residues.